These 17 T cell receptor beta chains originate from one sample sequenced in a study of shared clonotypes between healthy human individuals. Profiling relied on immunoSEQ multiplex PCR, and the TCRdb table lists in-frame clones only, not all of them. Among about 380,000 clones, approximately 97% were seen once, and the ten largest hold about 0.32%. Source material: memory CD8+ T cells sorted from blood. Noted subset: CD45RO+ cells pooled with CCR7-negative TemRA cells. These receptors all come from a young man in good health.

The rearrangement joins TRBV21-1 to TRBJ2-7; the D call of TRBD1 is as the table states it, not checked on the DNA. TRBV21-1 is assigned pseudogene status. The CDR3 spans 12 residues. This CDR3 is CASSNSGYEQYF. The CDR3 DNA sequence: TGTGCCAGCAGCAACTCAGGGTACGAGCAGTACTTC.

This clone was seen a single time. This chain uses TRBV27 with TRBJ1-5; no firm D call. The germline CDR1 and CDR2 sequences are MNHEY and SMNVEV (reference sequence). CDR3 length: 11 residues. The V end lost 3 bases, the J end lost 6 bases, and 3 bases lay between the germline ends. CDR3 sequence (DNA): TGTGCCAGCAGTTTCTGTCAGCCCCAGCATTTT. Protein sequence: CASSFCQPQHF.

The J gene is TRBJ2-7, the V gene TRBV6-1; the D gene is possibly TRBD2 (5 bases). Germline loops: CDR1 MNHNS, CDR2 SASEGT. Deletions cut 3 bases from V and 4 bases from J, with 16 bases between. The CDR3 extends over 15 amino acids. CDR3 nucleotides: TGTGCCAGCAGTGATGTAACGGGATTTAGTTACGAGCAGTACTTC. This gives the protein CASSDVTGFSYEQYF.

This clone was observed once. The chain employs TRBV10-3 and TRBJ1-1, with D unresolved. V dropped 8 bases and J dropped 8 bases, with 15 bases sitting between them. Germline V gene data show CDR1 as ENHRY and CDR2 as SYGVKD. The CDR3 consists of 12 residues. The CDR3 DNA is TGTGCCATCGGGCAGCGTTCGGGAGAAGCTTTCTTT. This encodes CAIGQRSGEAFF.

The chain carries TRBV6-6 and TRBJ1-3; no definite D call. Looked up from germline, CDR1 is MNHNY and CDR2 is SVGAGI (reference sequence). V was pared by 7 bases and J by 1 base, with 8 bases between. This CDR3 has 13 residues. This CDR3 reads CASTGSSGNTIYF. As DNA, the CDR3 is TGTGCCAGCACAGGATCTTCTGGAAACACCATATATTTT.

The gene calls are TRBV7-2 and TRBJ2-1; 10 bases fit TRBD2. CDR3 length: 16 residues. After removal of 1 base from V and 6 bases from J, the junction contained 6 bases not matched to a gene. Germline CDR1 SGHTA, CDR2 FQGNSA. The CDR3 DNA reads as TGTGCCAGCAGCTTAGGACCGGGACTAGCGCGCAATGAGCAGTTCTTC. This sequence encodes CASSLGPGLARNEQFF.

This clone was observed once. J is TRBJ1-3 and V is TRBV15; D call uncertain. Germline values: CDR1 LNHNV, CDR2 YYDKDF (reference sequence). V was shortened by 1 base and J by 0 bases, with 7 bases between the two germline ends. This CDR3 has 15 amino acids. The CDR3 DNA reads as TGTGCCACCAGCAGAGGGCAGAACTCTGGAAACACCATATATTTT. Translated, it gives CATSRGQNSGNTIYF.

The V call is TRBV5-6, the J call TRBJ1-5; no definite D call. Germline V gives CDR1 SGHDT, CDR2 YYEEEE. Deletions cut 0 bases from V and 0 bases from J, with 7 bases between. The CDR3 sequence is 15 residues long. DNA for the CDR3: TGTGCCAGCAGCTTGGGAGTTTATAGCAATCAGCCCCAGCATTTT. It yields the protein CASSLGVYSNQPQHF.

The V call is TRBV7-8, the J call TRBJ2-3; D is ambiguous. This CDR3 contains 14 residues. Trimming removed 2 bases from V and 3 bases from J, with 9 bases in between. Per the germline V gene, CDR1 is SGHVS and CDR2 is FQNEAQ. CDR3 coding DNA: TGTGCCAGCAGCTTACCTTACCTTACAGATACGCAGTATTTT. This gives the protein CASSLPYLTDTQYF.

V and J are TRBV5-6 and TRBJ2-7; D may match TRBD1 or TRBD2 (5 bases each). Germline values: CDR1 SGHDT, CDR2 YYEEEE. V lost 3 bases, J lost 3 bases, and 16 bases lay in between. This CDR3 is 15 amino acids long. The CDR3 DNA reads as TGTGCCAGCAGCTGGGGGTTGACGGACATCTACGAGCAGTACTTC. Its protein product is CASSWGLTDIYEQYF.

The sample holds one count of this clone. J is TRBJ1-2 and V is TRBV6-1; D possibly corresponds to TRBD1 (6 bases). Germline-derived CDR1 and CDR2 are MNHNS and SASEGT. V dropped 6 bases and J dropped 4 bases, with 18 bases sitting between them. The CDR3 covers 15 residues. CDR3 residues: CASSAQGTGLYGYTF. In DNA, the CDR3 is TGTGCCAGCAGCGCACAGGGAACGGGGCTCTATGGCTACACCTTC.

This clone was observed a handful of times. The V and J genes are TRBV25-1 and TRBJ2-7; D remains unclear. The germline CDR1 and CDR2 sequences are MGHDK and SYGVNS. The germline V and J ends were trimmed by 0 bases and 0 bases, with 3 bases remaining between them. CDR3 length equals 13 residues. CDR3 protein: CASSEYSSYEQYF. In DNA, the CDR3 is TGTGCCAGCAGTGAATACAGCTCCTACGAGCAGTACTTC.

This chain links TRBV9 with TRBJ2-7; 8 bases match TRBD2. This CDR3 is 16 amino acids long. Germline CDR1 and CDR2: SGDLS and YYNGEE. V shed 0 bases, J shed 2 bases, and the junction held 7 bases outside the gene matches. In nucleotides, the CDR3 is TGTGCCAGCAGCGTAGGACCCAGCGGGAGACCCTACGAGCAGTACTTC. Residues: CASSVGPSGRPYEQYF.

A single count supports this clone. The CDR3 loop is CASSSGTEQYF. The CDR3 DNA sequence: TGTGCCAGCAGTTCCGGGACAGAGCAGTACTTC. The chain uses TRBV28 and TRBJ2-7; a possible D gene is TRBD1 (6 bases). Trimming pared 4 bases from V and 7 bases from J, leaving 8 bases between. Germline assignment: CDR1 MDHEN and CDR2 SYDVKM. This CDR3 has 11 amino acids.

The chain joins TRBV5-1 to TRBJ2-7; TRBD2 aligns across 8 bases. The germline V gene encodes CDR1 SGHRS and CDR2 YFSETQ. There are 14 residues in the CDR3. The V gene end was trimmed by 4 bases and the J gene end by 6 bases; junction bases not matched to a gene: 9. The CDR3 is CASSLSGRSGEQYF. Here the CDR3 DNA reads TGCGCCAGCAGCCTCAGCGGGAGATCGGGCGAGCAGTACTTC.

The chain joins TRBV28 to TRBJ2-7; D not resolved. Germline V gives CDR1 MDHEN, CDR2 SYDVKM. Trimming pared 3 bases from V and 5 bases from J, leaving 20 bases between. The CDR3 covers 16 residues. CDR3 loop: CASSFRSLRRKDEQYF. The DNA for the CDR3 is TGTGCCAGCAGTTTCCGCTCCCTTAGGCGTAAGGACGAGCAGTACTTC.

This clone was detected once. The chain combines TRBV6-4 with TRBJ1-5; TRBD1 matches at 9 bases. The germline V gene encodes CDR1 MRHNA and CDR2 SNTAGT. V lost 7 bases to trimming and J lost 6 bases; unmatched junction nucleotides: 22. The CDR3 length is 19 residues. Written as DNA, the CDR3 is TGTGCCAGCAAACCCGGGACAGGGATGTTGTGGCGGGGACCTCAGCCCCAGCATTTT. Amino acid sequence: CASKPGTGMLWRGPQPQHF.